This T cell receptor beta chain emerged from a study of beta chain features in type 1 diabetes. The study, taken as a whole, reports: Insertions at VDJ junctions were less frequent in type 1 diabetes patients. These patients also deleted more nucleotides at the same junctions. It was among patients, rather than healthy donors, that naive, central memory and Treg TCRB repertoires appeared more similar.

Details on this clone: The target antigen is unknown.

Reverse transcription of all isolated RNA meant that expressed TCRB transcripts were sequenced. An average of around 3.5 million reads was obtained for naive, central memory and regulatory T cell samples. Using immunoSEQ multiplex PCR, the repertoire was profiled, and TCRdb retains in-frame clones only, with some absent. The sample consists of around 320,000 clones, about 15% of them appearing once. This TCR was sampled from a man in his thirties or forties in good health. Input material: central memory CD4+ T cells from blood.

Written as DNA, the CDR3 is TGTGCCAGCAGCTTCGGGTGGGCGGATAGCACAGATACGCAGTATTTT. Protein sequence: CASSFGWADSTDTQYF. The V call is TRBV7-3, the J call TRBJ2-3; the D is unclear. Trimming took off 3 bases at V and 0 bases at J, with 13 bases between the two ends. CDR1 and CDR2 from the germline V gene are SGHTA and FQGTGA. The CDR3 has 16 residues.